The 20 T cell receptor beta chains below all came from one sample that was sequenced in a study of blood T cell repertoires in COVID-19. Generated by immunoSEQ multiplex PCR, the TCRdb table keeps only in-frame clones and is missing some. The sample contains about 480,000 clones, approximately 87% of which appear only once. Material: PBMCs or T cells enriched from blood (not recorded which). The receptors shown here come from a woman in her forties who had recovered from COVID-19.

The chain carries TRBV27 and TRBJ2-1, with 8 bases that match TRBD1. There are 16 residues in the CDR3. Germline V gene lookup returns CDR1 MNHEY and CDR2 SMNVEV (reference sequence). With V trimmed by 7 bases and J by 0 bases, 8 bases remained unmatched. In nucleotides, the CDR3 is TGTGCCAGCACTCCAGGACAGGGAAGCTCCTACAATGAGCAGTTCTTC. The encoded protein is CASTPGQGSSYNEQFF.

This rearrangement joins TRBV30 to TRBJ2-5; 11 bases match TRBD2. Germline V gene sequence: CDR1 GTSNPN, CDR2 SVGIG (reference sequence). V shed 6 bases and J 4 bases; nucleotides not matched to a gene: 1. CDR3 length equals 12 residues. CDR3 residues: CACGLAGETQYF. The CDR3 DNA reads TGTGCCTGCGGACTAGCGGGAGAGACCCAGTACTTC. The complete variable domain, with remaining parts taken from reference TRBV30 and TRBJ2-5, reads SQTIHQWPATLVQPVGSPLSLECTVEGTSNPNLYWYRQAAGRGLQLLFYSVGIGQISSEVPQNLSASRPQDRQFILSSKKLLLSDSGFYLCACGLAGETQYFGPGTRLLVL.

The chain has TRBV10-3 and TRBJ2-7; 7 bases fit TRBD2. With 10 bases clipped from V and 3 bases from J, the junction kept 12 bases outside the gene matches. CDR1 is ENHRY, CDR2 SYGVKD, per germline. This CDR3 is built from 14 residues. DNA of the CDR3: TGTGCCACCAACGATGGCGGGAGTAGCTACGAGCAGTACTTC. Translated: CATNDGGSSYEQYF.

The V call is TRBV4-1, the J call TRBJ2-5, with D perhaps matching TRBD2 (7 bases). The V end lost 3 bases, the J end lost 0 bases, and 11 bases lay between the germline ends. In germline, CDR1 is MGHRA, CDR2 YSYEKL. This CDR3 is built from 15 residues. This chain's CDR3 is CASSQGGGNQETQYF. CDR3 DNA sequence: TGCGCCAGCAGCCAGGGAGGGGGAAACCAAGAGACCCAGTACTTC.

On this clone: Other DNA sequences within the sample encode an identical CDR3. V is TRBV7-2 and J is TRBJ2-5, with D maybe TRBD1 (6 bases). Germline CDR1 reads SGHTA; CDR2 reads FQGNSA. The CDR3 extends over 11 amino acids. V lost 3 bases to trimming and J lost 9 bases, with 8 bases between them. CDR3 in DNA: TGTGCCAGCAGCTTCAGGGGCGCCCAGTACTTC. Protein product: CASSFRGAQYF.

This chain joins TRBV10-3 and TRBJ2-3; 10 nucleotides match TRBD2. V dropped 0 bases and J dropped 2; count of bases not matched to a gene: 8. Germline CDR1 is ENHRY and CDR2 is SYGVKD. This CDR3 comprises 18 residues. The CDR3 spells CAISESPGLAGATDTQYF. For the CDR3, the DNA is TGTGCCATCAGTGAGTCCCCGGGTCTAGCGGGAGCCACAGATACGCAGTATTTT.

The V gene is TRBV4-2, the J gene TRBJ2-3, with a tentative D call TRBD2 (5 bases). The ends were cut back, 4 bases at V and 1 base at J, with 12 bases in the middle. CDR3 length: 15 residues. CDR1 is LGHNA and CDR2 is YNFKEQ in the germline V gene. CDR3 sequence: CASSPDLRGTDTQYF. CDR3 in DNA: TGTGCCAGCAGCCCGGACTTACGGGGCACAGATACGCAGTATTTT.

The genes are TRBV7-2 and TRBJ2-4; tentatively, D is TRBD1 (5 bases). From germline, CDR1 is SGHTA and CDR2 FQGNSA. The V gene lost 3 bases and the J gene lost 0 bases, with 12 bases spanning the gap. This CDR3 has 16 amino acids. CDR3 region: CASSFNRPLAKNIQYF. CDR3 in DNA: TGTGCCAGCAGCTTCAACAGGCCACTAGCCAAAAACATTCAGTACTTC.

The chain employs TRBV6-5 and TRBJ2-7, with a weak D call TRBD2 (5 bases). Germline loops: CDR1 MNHEY, CDR2 SVGAGI. The V end lost 6 bases, the J end lost 2 bases, and 11 bases lay between the germline ends. This CDR3 is 13 amino acids long. The CDR3 is CASRGERTYEQYF. Written as DNA, the CDR3 is TGTGCCAGCAGGGGCGAGCGGACCTACGAGCAGTACTTC.

V usage is TRBV4-2 and J usage is TRBJ1-2; D gene unclear. The CDR3 runs to 12 residues. V was cut by 0 bases and J by 7 bases, with 6 bases left in between. CDR1 and CDR2 (germline): LGHNA, YNFKEQ. The CDR3 loop is CASSQDPFGYTF. The DNA for the CDR3 is TGTGCCAGCAGCCAAGACCCGTTTGGCTACACCTTC.

This clone showed up just once. J is TRBJ2-7 and V is TRBV19; a weak D match, TRBD1 (6 bases). V was cut by 6 bases and J by 3 bases, with 9 bases left in between. Germline assignment: CDR1 LNHDA and CDR2 SQIVND (reference sequence). The CDR3 spans 12 residues. CDR3 sequence: CASSQGGYEQYF. The DNA for the CDR3 is TGTGCCAGTAGCCAAGGGGGCTACGAGCAGTACTTC.

This chain connects TRBV4-1 to TRBJ2-7, with D uncertain. Deletions cut 1 base from V and 4 bases from J, with 11 bases between. CDR1 is MGHRA and CDR2 is YSYEKL in the germline V gene. This CDR3 comprises 14 residues. DNA of the CDR3: TGCGCCAGCAGCCAAGGGGCAGAAAGATACGAGCAGTACTTC. As protein: CASSQGAERYEQYF.

The V and J genes are TRBV11-2 and TRBJ1-6; 7 nucleotides align to TRBD1. With 4 bases clipped from V and 10 bases from J, the junction kept 13 bases outside the gene matches. The CDR3 covers 16 residues. Germline V CDR1 and CDR2: SGHAT, FQNNGV. CDR3 loop: CASSSQLTGSGSPLHF. CDR3 in DNA: TGTGCCAGCAGCTCCCAGCTGACAGGGTCCGGCTCACCCCTCCACTTT.

V gene TRBV6-2 or TRBV6-3 combines with J gene TRBJ2-5, with 10 bases matching TRBD1. The CDR3 runs 15 residues. Germline-derived CDR1 and CDR2 are MNHEY and SVGEGT. J was trimmed by 4 bases and V by 2 bases; bases with no gene match: 4. The DNA for the CDR3 is TGTGCCAGCAGTTACGGGACAGGGGCGGGAGAGACCCAGTACTTC. It is translated as CASSYGTGAGETQYF.

CDR3 sequence (DNA): TGTGCCAGCAGCCCCGGGGGGCAGCCCCAGCATTTT. This codes for CASSPGGQPQHF. The chain employs TRBV6-2 or TRBV6-3 and TRBJ1-5, with a tentative D call TRBD1 (5 bases). Germline lookup yields CDR1 MNHEY and CDR2 SVGEGT. The CDR3 spans 12 residues. The V gene lost 6 bases and the J gene lost 7 bases, with 10 bases spanning the gap.

This rearrangement joins TRBV5-6 to TRBJ1-5, with D possibly matching TRBD1 (5 bases). The V gene's germline CDR1 is SGHDT and CDR2 YYEEEE. CDR3 length equals 12 residues. Trimming stripped 2 bases from V and 5 bases from J, with 5 bases between. For the CDR3, the DNA is TGTGCCAGCAGCTTAGGGGATCAGCCCCAGCATTTT. Translation gives CASSLGDQPQHF. Together with reference TRBV5-6 and TRBJ1-5, the CDR3 gives the full variable domain: DAGVTQSPTHLIKTRGQQVTLRCSPKSGHDTVSWYQQALGQGPQFIFQYYEEEERQRGNFPDRFSGHQFPNYSSELNVNALLLGDSALYLCASSLGDQPQHFGDGTRLSIL.

The chain links TRBV12-3 or TRBV12-4 to TRBJ1-1, with D hard to call. The CDR3 has 12 amino acids. V lost 3 bases and J lost 5, with 7 bases in between. The CDR3 coding sequence is TGTGCCAGCAGTTTTGAGCGGACTGAAGCTTTCTTT. Translation gives CASSFERTEAFF.

The chain uses TRBV7-9 and TRBJ1-3; D might be TRBD1 (5 bases). This CDR3 comprises 15 residues. V was shortened by 3 bases and J by 0 bases, with 9 bases between the two germline ends. Germline CDR1 reads SEHNR; CDR2 reads FQNEAQ (reference sequence). For the CDR3, the DNA is TGTGCCAGCAGCTTGTCAGGGCTCTCTGGAAACACCATATATTTT. Protein sequence: CASSLSGLSGNTIYF.

This clone is a singleton in its sample. V gene TRBV6-2 or TRBV6-3 combines with J gene TRBJ1-1, with D possibly matching TRBD1 (6 bases). This CDR3 has 14 residues. The V and J ends lost 5 bases and 2 bases respectively, with 12 bases between them. Germline CDR1 is MNHEY and CDR2 is SVGEGT. The CDR3, as DNA: TGTGCCAGCAGTGTAACAGGGTTAAACACTGAAGCTTTCTTT. It codes for CASSVTGLNTEAFF.

This sequence joins TRBV10-2 and TRBJ1-5; D may be TRBD1 (5 bases). Trimming shortened V by 3 bases and J by 4 bases, and 10 bases separated the two germline ends. Per the germline V gene, CDR1 is WSHSY and CDR2 is SAAADI. The CDR3 has 14 residues. The CDR3 sequence is CASSDGRGNQPQHF. As DNA, the CDR3 is TGCGCCAGCAGTGATGGGAGGGGTAATCAGCCCCAGCATTTT.